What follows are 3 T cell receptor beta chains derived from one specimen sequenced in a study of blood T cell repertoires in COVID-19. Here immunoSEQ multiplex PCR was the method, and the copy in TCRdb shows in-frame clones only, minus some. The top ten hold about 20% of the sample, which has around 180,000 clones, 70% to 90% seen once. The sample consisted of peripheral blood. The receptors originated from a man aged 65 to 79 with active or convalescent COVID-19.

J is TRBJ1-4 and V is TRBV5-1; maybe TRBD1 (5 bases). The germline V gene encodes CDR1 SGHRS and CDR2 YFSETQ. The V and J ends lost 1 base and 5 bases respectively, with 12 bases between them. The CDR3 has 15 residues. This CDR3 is CASSLQPGQNEKLFF. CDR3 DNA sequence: TGCGCCAGCAGCTTGCAACCAGGGCAAAATGAAAAACTGTTTTTT.

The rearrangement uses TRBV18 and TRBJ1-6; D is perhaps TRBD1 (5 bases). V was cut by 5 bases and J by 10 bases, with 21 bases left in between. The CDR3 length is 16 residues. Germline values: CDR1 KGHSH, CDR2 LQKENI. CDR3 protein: CASSGATVAGRSPLHF. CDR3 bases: TGTGCCAGCTCAGGGGCGACAGTGGCTGGGAGGTCACCCCTCCACTTT.

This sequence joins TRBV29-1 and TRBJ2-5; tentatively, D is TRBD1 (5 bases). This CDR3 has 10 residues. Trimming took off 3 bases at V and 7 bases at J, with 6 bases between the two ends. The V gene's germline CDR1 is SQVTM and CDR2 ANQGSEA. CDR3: CSVDRGTQYF. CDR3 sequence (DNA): TGCAGCGTTGATAGGGGGACCCAGTACTTC.